Below, 9 T cell receptor beta chains from the same sample are listed, as sequenced in a study of blood T cell repertoires in COVID-19. Only in-frame clones appear in the TCRdb table, and some are missing; sequencing was by immunoSEQ multiplex PCR. This sample has roughly 250,000 clones, with around 89% found just once. The sequencing input was PBMCs or T cells enriched from blood (not recorded which). The receptors shown here come from a woman aged 40-49 years with acute COVID-19.

This clone was detected once. The V and J genes are TRBV7-3 and TRBJ2-6, with TRBD1 identical over 7 bases. In germline, CDR1 is SGHTA, CDR2 FQGTGA. After removal of 5 bases from V and 2 bases from J, the junction contained 6 bases not matched to a gene. The CDR3 has 16 residues. The DNA for the CDR3 is TGTGCCAGCAGCGAAATAGGGGGCGCTGGGGCCAACGTCCTGACTTTC. It is translated as CASSEIGGAGANVLTF.

This sequence joins TRBV7-8 and TRBJ1-1; D uncertain. The V end was cut by 2 bases, the J end by 5 bases, with 12 bases between. Germline-derived CDR1 and CDR2 are SGHVS and FQNEAQ. The CDR3 is 14 amino acids. The CDR3 nucleotides read TGTGCCAGCAGCTTAACCGGCGGAGAGACTGAAGCTTTCTTT. Amino acid sequence: CASSLTGGETEAFF.

This clone was observed many times. J is TRBJ1-1 and V is TRBV5-1; D is unresolved. CDR1 is SGHRS and CDR2 is YFSETQ in the germline V gene. V was cut by 0 bases and J by 4 bases, with 7 bases left in between. The CDR3 spans 13 residues. CDR3 region: CASSLESSTEAFF. For the CDR3, the DNA is TGCGCCAGCAGCTTGGAGAGTAGCACTGAAGCTTTCTTT.

The chain recombines TRBV19 with TRBJ2-3; tentatively, D is TRBD1 (5 bases). CDR1 and CDR2 (germline): LNHDA, SQIVND (reference sequence). The CDR3 spans 15 residues. The V end lost 2 bases, the J end lost 4 bases, and 13 bases lay between the germline ends. In DNA, the CDR3 is TGTGCCAGTAGTATATATCAGGGCTTCGCAGATACGCAGTATTTT. It is translated as CASSIYQGFADTQYF.

The chain combines TRBV3-1 (or the pseudogene TRBV3-2) with TRBJ2-5; 10 positions match TRBD2. Germline assignment: CDR1 LGHDT and CDR2 YNNKEL (reference sequence). The CDR3 is 16 amino acids. The V and J ends lost 1 base and 2 bases, in that order; junction bases with no gene match: 4. This CDR3 reads CASSQGLAGGQETQYF. CDR3 DNA sequence: TGTGCCAGCAGCCAAGGGTTAGCGGGGGGACAAGAGACCCAGTACTTC.

This sequence joins TRBV11-3 and TRBJ2-5, with unresolved D. This CDR3 spans 15 amino acids. V was shortened by 0 bases and J by 3 bases, with 11 bases between the two germline ends. Germline loops: CDR1 SGHNT, CDR2 YENEEA. CDR3 region: CASSLDTLTEETQYF. Written as DNA, the CDR3 is TGTGCCAGCAGCTTAGATACCCTAACAGAAGAGACCCAGTACTTC. Full variable domain (outside the CDR3, taken from reference TRBV11-3 and TRBJ2-5): EAGVVQSPRYKIIEKKQPVAFWCNPISGHNTLYWYLQNLGQGPELLIRYENEEAVDDSQLPKDRFSAERLKGVDSTLKIQPAELGDSAVYLCASSLDTLTEETQYFGPGTRLLVL.

The V and J genes are TRBV28 and TRBJ1-1; D is ambiguous. Looked up from germline, CDR1 is MDHEN and CDR2 is SYDVKM. CDR3 length equals 11 residues. Trimming left V 6 bases short and J 1 base short, with 3 bases between. The CDR3: CASRRNTEAFF. CDR3 in DNA: TGTGCCAGCAGGCGGAACACTGAAGCTTTCTTT.

J is TRBJ2-7 and V is TRBV18, with 7 bases identical to TRBD2. The germline V gene has CDR1 KGHSH and CDR2 LQKENI. Germline trimming cut 6 bases from V and 8 bases from J; bases unmatched to any gene: 7. This CDR3 region has 12 residues. The chain's CDR3 is CASSPTSFKQYF. CDR3 nucleotides: TGTGCCAGCTCGCCGACTAGCTTCAAGCAGTACTTC.

Here the CDR3 DNA reads TGCGCCAGCAGCTCCCCCCCGCCCGAACCTAACGAGCAGTACTTC. It yields the protein CASSSPPPEPNEQYF. The rearrangement links TRBV5-1 to TRBJ2-7; D not certain. V was clipped by 3 bases and J by 5 bases, with 18 bases between them. The CDR3 extends over 15 amino acids. Germline V gene data show CDR1 as SGHRS and CDR2 as YFSETQ.